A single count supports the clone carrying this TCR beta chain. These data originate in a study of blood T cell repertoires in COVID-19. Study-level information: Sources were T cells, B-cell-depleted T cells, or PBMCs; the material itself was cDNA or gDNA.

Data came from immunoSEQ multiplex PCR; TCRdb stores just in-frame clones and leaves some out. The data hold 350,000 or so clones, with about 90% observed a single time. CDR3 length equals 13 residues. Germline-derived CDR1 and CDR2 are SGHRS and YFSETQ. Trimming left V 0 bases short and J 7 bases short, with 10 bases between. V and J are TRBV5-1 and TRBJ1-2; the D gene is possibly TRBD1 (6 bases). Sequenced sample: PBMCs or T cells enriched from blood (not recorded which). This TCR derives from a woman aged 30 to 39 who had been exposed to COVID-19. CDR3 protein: CASSLDTGFGYTF. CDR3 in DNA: TGCGCCAGCAGCTTGGATACAGGGTTTGGCTACACCTTC.